Presented here are 5 T cell receptor beta chains from one specimen sequenced in a study of T cells after posttransplantation cyclophosphamide. Libraries were prepared by immunoSEQ multiplex PCR; TCRdb keeps only in-frame clonotypes and omits some of them. The sample contains 40,000 to 55,000 clones, none of them singletons. Sequenced material: PBMCs. These receptors all come from a man in his forties in good health, CMV-negative, and a related stem cell transplant donor.

The table lists this clone with many counts. Written as DNA, the CDR3 is TGTGCCAGCAGCCCGACATTTTCGTATGGCTACACCTTC. Amino acids: CASSPTFSYGYTF. The gene calls are TRBV7-8 and TRBJ1-2; D uncertain. Deletions cut 5 bases from V and 5 bases from J, with 12 bases between. CDR3 length equals 13 residues. The V gene's germline CDR1 is SGHVS and CDR2 FQNEAQ.

There are many counts of this clone. V and J are TRBV9 and TRBJ2-3; TRBD1 is a possible D gene (6 bases). V gave up 2 bases and J gave up 6 bases, with 13 bases separating them. The length of the CDR3 is 14 residues. Germline lookup yields CDR1 SGDLS and CDR2 YYNGEE. The CDR3 here is CASSVAGEYDTQYF. CDR3 DNA sequence: TGTGCCAGCAGCGTCGCAGGGGAGTATGATACGCAGTATTTT.

The chain recombines TRBV18 with TRBJ2-3; maybe TRBD2 (5 bases). Germline V CDR1 and CDR2: KGHSH, LQKENI. The germline V and J ends were trimmed by 3 bases and 7 bases, with 14 bases remaining between them. There are 14 residues in the CDR3. CDR3 coding DNA: TGTGCCAGCTCACCTCGGGAAGGGAAGCATACGCAGTATTTT. Translated: CASSPREGKHTQYF.

This clone was observed many times. This chain joins TRBV5-4 and TRBJ1-2, with D perhaps TRBD1 (6 bases). V lost 6 bases and J 8 bases, leaving 20 bases between the germline ends. The V gene's germline CDR1 is SGHNT and CDR2 YYREEE (reference sequence). The CDR3 has 14 residues. DNA of the CDR3: TGTGCCAGCATCAGACTTGGGGGGGCTCCGGGCTACACCTTC. Amino acids: CASIRLGGAPGYTF.

This clone occurred many times. This chain uses TRBV19 with TRBJ1-3; D gene unclear. Germline lookup yields CDR1 LNHDA and CDR2 SQIVND (reference sequence). The CDR3 sequence is 17 residues long. Trimming shortened V by 7 bases and J by 0 bases, and 19 bases separated the two germline ends. The CDR3 sequence: CASKGVGPVLSGNTIYF. In DNA, the CDR3 is TGTGCCAGTAAGGGAGTAGGGCCCGTCCTCTCTGGAAACACCATATATTTT. Using reference TRBV19 and TRBJ1-3 for the parts outside the CDR3, the full variable domain is DGGITQSPKYLFRKEGQNVTLSCEQNLNHDAMYWYRQDPGQGLRLIYYSQIVNDFQKGDIAEGYSVSREKKESFPLTVTSAQKNPTAFYLCASKGVGPVLSGNTIYFGEGSWLTVV.